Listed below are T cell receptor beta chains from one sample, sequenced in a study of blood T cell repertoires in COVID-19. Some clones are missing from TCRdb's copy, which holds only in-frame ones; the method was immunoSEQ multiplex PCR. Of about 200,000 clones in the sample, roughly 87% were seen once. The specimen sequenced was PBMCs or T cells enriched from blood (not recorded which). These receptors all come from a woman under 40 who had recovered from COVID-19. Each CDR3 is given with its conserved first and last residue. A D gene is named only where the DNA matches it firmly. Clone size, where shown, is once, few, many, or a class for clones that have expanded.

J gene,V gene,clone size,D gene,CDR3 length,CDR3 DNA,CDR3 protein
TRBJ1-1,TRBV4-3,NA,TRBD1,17,TGCGCCAGCAGCCAAGTCGGGACAGGGGACTTAGGGACTGAAGCTTTCTTT,CASSQVGTGDLGTEAFF
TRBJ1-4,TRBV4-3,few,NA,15,TGCGCCAGCAGCCAAGAGGGCGCAGGTAATGAAAAACTGTTTTTT,CASSQEGAGNEKLFF
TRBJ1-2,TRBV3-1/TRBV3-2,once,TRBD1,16,TGTGCCAGCAGCCAAGACTACCGGGACAGGGCCTATGGCTACACCTTC,CASSQDYRDRAYGYTF
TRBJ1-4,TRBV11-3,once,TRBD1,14,TGTGCCAGCAGCCGGGACAGAGAAAATGAAAAACTGTTTTTT,CASSRDRENEKLFF
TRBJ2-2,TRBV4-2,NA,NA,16,TGTGCCAGCAGCCAAATGGGGGGAGTGAACACCGGGGAGCTGTTTTTT,CASSQMGGVNTGELFF
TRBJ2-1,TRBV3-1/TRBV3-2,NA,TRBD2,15,TGTGCCAGCAGCCAAGGACTAGCGCGTTACAATGAGCAGTTCTTC,CASSQGLARYNEQFF
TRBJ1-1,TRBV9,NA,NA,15,TGTGCCAGCAGCGTAGCTCAGGGGATGAACACTGAAGCTTTCTTT,CASSVAQGMNTEAFF
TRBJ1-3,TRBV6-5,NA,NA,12,TGTGCCAGCTCAGGTCGTGGAAACACCATATATTTT,CASSGRGNTIYF
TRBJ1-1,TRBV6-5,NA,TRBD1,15,TGTGCCAGCAGGGGACAGGGGCGACTGAACACTGAAGCTTTCTTT,CASRGQGRLNTEAFF
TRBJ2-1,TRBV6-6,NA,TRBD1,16,TGTGCCAGCAGTCCCTTGGGACAGGGCCTTTCCAATGAGCAGTTCTTC,CASSPLGQGLSNEQFF
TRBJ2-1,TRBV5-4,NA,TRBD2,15,TGTGCCAGCAAAACCCCGAGCGGGGTATACAATGAGCAGTTCTTC,CASKTPSGVYNEQFF
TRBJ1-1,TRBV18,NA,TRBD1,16,TGTGCCAGCTCACCAGACAGGGGGCGAGCCAACACTGAAGCTTTCTTT,CASSPDRGRANTEAFF
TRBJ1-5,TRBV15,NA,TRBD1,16,TGTGCCACCAGCAGAGTAAGACAGGGTGGCAATCAGCCCCAGCATTTT,CATSRVRQGGNQPQHF
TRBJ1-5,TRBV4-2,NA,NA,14,TGTGCCAGCAGCCAAACAGGGTACAATCAGCCCCAGCATTTT,CASSQTGYNQPQHF
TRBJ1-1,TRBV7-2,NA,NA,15,TGTGCCAGCAGCTTAATACCGGAGGTGAACACTGAAGCTTTCTTT,CASSLIPEVNTEAFF
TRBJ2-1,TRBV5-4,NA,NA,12,TGTGCCAGCAGCTTGCAGTACAATGAGCAGTTCTTC,CASSLQYNEQFF
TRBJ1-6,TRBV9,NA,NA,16,TGTGCCAGCAGCGTAGCTACGGCCAGGGGTGTTTCACCCCTCCACTTT,CASSVATARGVSPLHF
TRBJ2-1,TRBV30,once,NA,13,TGTGCCTGGAGTGTACAAGTTGCAAATGAGCAGTTCTTC,CAWSVQVANEQFF
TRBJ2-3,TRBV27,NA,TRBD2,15,TGTGCCAGCAGTTCAGCGGGGGAGCACACAGATACGCAGTATTTT,CASSSAGEHTDTQYF
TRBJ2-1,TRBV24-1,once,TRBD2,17,TGTGCCACCAGTGATCCTAACGGACTAGCGGGAGCCAATGAGCAGTTCTTC,CATSDPNGLAGANEQFF
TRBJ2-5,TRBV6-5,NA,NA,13,TGTGCCAGCGGACCGGCGGGTGGGGAGACCCAGTACTTC,CASGPAGGETQYF
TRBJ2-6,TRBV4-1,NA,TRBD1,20,TGCGCCAGCAGCCTTATCAAGGGGGGGACAGGGACACCTGGGGCCAACGTCCTGACTTTC,CASSLIKGGTGTPGANVLTF
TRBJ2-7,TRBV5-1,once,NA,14,TGCGCCAGCAGCCCGATGACAGGTACCTACGAGCAGTACTTC,CASSPMTGTYEQYF
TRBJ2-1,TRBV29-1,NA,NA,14,TGCAGCGGGATAGCGGCTAGCTCCTACAATGAGCAGTTCTTC,CSGIAASSYNEQFF
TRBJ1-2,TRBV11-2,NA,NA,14,TGTGCCAGCAGCGCCGGAGGGACGGACTATGGCTACACCTTC,CASSAGGTDYGYTF
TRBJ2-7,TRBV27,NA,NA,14,TGTGCCAGCAGTCAGGAACTTAGTCCCTACGAGCAGTACTTC,CASSQELSPYEQYF
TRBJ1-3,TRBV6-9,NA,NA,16,TGTGCCAGCAGTTATTCGGCCCAGTCAAGTGGAAACACCATATATTTT,CASSYSAQSSGNTIYF
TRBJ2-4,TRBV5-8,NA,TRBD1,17,TGTGCCAGCAGCTCCAACAGGGGGGATGGAGCCAAAAACATTCAGTACTTC,CASSSNRGDGAKNIQYF
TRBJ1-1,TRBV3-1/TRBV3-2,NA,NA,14,TGTGCCAGCAGCCAAGTTCGGAAGGGGACTGAAGCTTTCTTT,CASSQVRKGTEAFF
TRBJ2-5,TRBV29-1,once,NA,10,TGCAGCGTTGCGGTGGAGACCCAGTACTTC,CSVAVETQYF
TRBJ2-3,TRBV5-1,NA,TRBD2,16,TGCGCCAGCAGCCCCAGAAGCGGGGGGAGCACAGATACGCAGTATTTT,CASSPRSGGSTDTQYF
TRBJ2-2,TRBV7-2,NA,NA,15,TGTGCCAGCAGCTTAGGTATTCGGGTATCCGGGGAGCTGTTTTTT,CASSLGIRVSGELFF
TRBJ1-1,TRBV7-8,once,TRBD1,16,TGTGCCAGCAGCTTTCGACAGGGTAAGGTAAGTTCTGAAGCTTTCTTT,CASSFRQGKVSSEAFF
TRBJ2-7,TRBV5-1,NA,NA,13,TGCGCCAGCAGCGGCGGGGACAGCTACGAGCAGTACTTC,CASSGGDSYEQYF
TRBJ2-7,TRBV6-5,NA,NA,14,TGTGCCAGCAGTATGGACAGTCCTTCCTACGAGCAGTACTTC,CASSMDSPSYEQYF
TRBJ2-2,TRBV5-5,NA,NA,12,TGTGCCAGCAGCTTGGGGGCCCAGAAGCTGTTTTTT,CASSLGAQKLFF
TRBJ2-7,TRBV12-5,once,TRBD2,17,TGTGCTAGTGGTTTGGTACTCAGCGGGAGTAATCGCTACGAGCAGTACTTC,CASGLVLSGSNRYEQYF
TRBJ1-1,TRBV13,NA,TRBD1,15,TGTGCCAGCAGCTTCGGGACAGGGGCCAAAATCGAAGCTTTCTTT,CASSFGTGAKIEAFF
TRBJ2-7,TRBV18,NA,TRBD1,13,TGTGCCAGCTCACAACAGGGGGTCCACGAGCAGTACTTC,CASSQQGVHEQYF
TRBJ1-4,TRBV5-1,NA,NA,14,TGCGCCAGCAGCTTGGCCGACAGATCTGAAAAACTGTTTTTT,CASSLADRSEKLFF
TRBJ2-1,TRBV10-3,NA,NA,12,TGTGCCATCAGTGATCAGGGGGGTGAGCAGTTCTTC,CAISDQGGEQFF
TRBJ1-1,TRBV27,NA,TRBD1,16,TGTGCCAGCACCCCCCGACAGGGGGCCTCGAACACTGAAGCTTTCTTT,CASTPRQGASNTEAFF